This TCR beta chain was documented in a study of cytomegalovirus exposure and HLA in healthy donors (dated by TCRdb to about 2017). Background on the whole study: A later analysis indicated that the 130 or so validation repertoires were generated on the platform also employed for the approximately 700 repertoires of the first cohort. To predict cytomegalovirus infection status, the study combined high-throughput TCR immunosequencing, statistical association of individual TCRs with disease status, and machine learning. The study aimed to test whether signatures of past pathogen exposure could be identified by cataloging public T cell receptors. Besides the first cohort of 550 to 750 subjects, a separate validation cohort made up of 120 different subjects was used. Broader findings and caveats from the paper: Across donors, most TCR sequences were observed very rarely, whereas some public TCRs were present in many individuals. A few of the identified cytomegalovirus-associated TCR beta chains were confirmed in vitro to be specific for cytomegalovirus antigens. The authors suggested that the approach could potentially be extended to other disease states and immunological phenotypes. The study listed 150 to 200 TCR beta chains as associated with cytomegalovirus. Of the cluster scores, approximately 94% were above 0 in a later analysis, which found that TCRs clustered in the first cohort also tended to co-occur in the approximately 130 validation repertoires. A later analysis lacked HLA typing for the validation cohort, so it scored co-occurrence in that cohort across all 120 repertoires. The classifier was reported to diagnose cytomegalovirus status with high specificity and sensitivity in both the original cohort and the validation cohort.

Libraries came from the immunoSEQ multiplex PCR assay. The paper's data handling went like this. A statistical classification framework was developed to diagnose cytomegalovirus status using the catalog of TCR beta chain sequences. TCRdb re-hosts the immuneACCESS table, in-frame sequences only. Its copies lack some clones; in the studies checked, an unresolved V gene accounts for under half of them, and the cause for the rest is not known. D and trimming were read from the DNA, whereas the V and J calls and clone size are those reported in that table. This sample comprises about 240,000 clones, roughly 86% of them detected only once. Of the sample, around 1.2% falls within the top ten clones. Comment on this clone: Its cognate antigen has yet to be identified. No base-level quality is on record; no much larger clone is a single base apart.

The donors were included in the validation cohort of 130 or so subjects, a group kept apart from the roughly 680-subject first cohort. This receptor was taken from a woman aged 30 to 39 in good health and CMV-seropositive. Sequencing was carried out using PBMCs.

The CDR3 here reads CASSQDLTSGSTGELFF. The DNA sequence is TGTGCCAGCAGCCAAGATCTGACTAGCGGCTCCACCGGGGAGCTGTTTTTT. The chain uses TRBV14 and TRBJ2-2, and TRBD2 aligns with 9 junction nucleotides. Here V drops 0 bases and J drops 4 bases, and the junction holds 6 bases not matched to any gene. Sequences SGHDN (CDR1) and FVKESK (CDR2) are obtained from the germline V gene. Counted from cysteine to phenylalanine, this CDR3 has 17 amino acids. The retained sequence is limited to the CDR3, 51 bases, with the frame set at the first base.